What follows is one T cell receptor (beta chain) and its context. Germline assignment: CDR1 GTSNPN and CDR2 SVGIG (reference sequence). The CDR3 extends over 12 amino acids. V shed 2 bases and J shed 2 bases, with 4 bases lying between them. The entry originates in a study of CD8 T cells in Susac syndrome. Random hexamers served to reverse transcribe roughly 0.5 to 1 ug RNA. TCRdb reprocessed the immunoSEQ multiplex PCR reads via MiXCR and lists one record per CDR3 protein. In the table there are under 200,000 distinct CDR3 sequences, 85% to 95% of which are singletons. The clonotype was recovered from a human donor with Susac syndrome. Material for sequencing was CD8+ T cells from PBMCs. The chain employs TRBV30 and TRBJ1-5, with D uncertain. The CDR3 region is CAWSRRNQPQHF. The CDR3 nucleotides are TGTGCCTGGAGTAGGCGCAATCAGCCCCAGCATTTT.